The clone carrying this T cell receptor beta chain has just one count. What it binds is not known. The table came from immunoSEQ multiplex PCR; TCRdb's copy has only in-frame clones and leaves some out. The sample lists about 150,000 clones, 86% occurring once. The data originate from a study of cytomegalovirus exposure and HLA in healthy donors. Study results and caveats: According to a later analysis, TCR clusters from the first cohort tended to co-occur in the roughly 130 validation repertoires.

This CDR3 comprises 15 residues. CDR1 SEHNR and CDR2 FQNEAQ come from the germline V gene (reference sequence). V lost 8 bases to trimming and J lost 5 bases, with 19 bases between them. The chain carries TRBV7-9 and TRBJ2-1, with a tentative D call TRBD2 (6 bases). The clonotype originates from a human donor in good health. The sequenced material came from PBMCs. The CDR3 is CASFPLGTENNEQFF. In DNA form, the CDR3 reads TGTGCCAGCTTTCCCCTCGGGACTGAGAACAATGAGCAGTTCTTC.